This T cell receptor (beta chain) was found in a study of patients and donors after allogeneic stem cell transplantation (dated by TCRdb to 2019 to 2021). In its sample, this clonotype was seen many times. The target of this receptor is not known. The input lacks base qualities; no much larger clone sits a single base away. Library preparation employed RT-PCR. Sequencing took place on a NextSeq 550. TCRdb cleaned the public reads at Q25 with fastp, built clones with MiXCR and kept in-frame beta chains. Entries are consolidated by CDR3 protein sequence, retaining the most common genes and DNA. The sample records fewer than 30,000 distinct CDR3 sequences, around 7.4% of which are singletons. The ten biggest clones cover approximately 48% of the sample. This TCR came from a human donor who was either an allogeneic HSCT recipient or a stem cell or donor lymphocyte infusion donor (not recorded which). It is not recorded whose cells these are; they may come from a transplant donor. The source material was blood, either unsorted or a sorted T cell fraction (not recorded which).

The nucleotide sequence reads TGTGCCAGCAGTCCGATATCAGGCAGCCGAGAAGCTTTCTTT. The resulting protein is CASSPISGSREAFF. The rearrangement joined TRBV7-8 to TRBJ1-1; the D gene is not confidently resolved. The germline V gene supplies CDR1 SGHVS and CDR2 FQNEAQ. The CDR3 numbers 14 residues from cysteine through phenylalanine. Just CDR3 DNA is preserved here, 42 bases in frame from base 1. V was cut back by 6 bases and J by 8 bases, leaving a gap of 19 bases between them.